Described below is a single TCR beta chain sequence and its context. Its antigen is currently unknown. An end of the junction differs from the germline gene, which may be a read error. The data originate from a study of shared clonotypes between healthy human individuals. Study summary: Each donor's CD8 memory used one plate, CD8 naive two, each CD4 subset three.

Terminally differentiated effector memory CD45RA+ cells were excluded by CCR7 positive selection of CD45RO-negative cells. All participating donors were Caucasian adults from Nashville, Tennessee. General study findings and limits: The study generally estimated greater richness for naive than memory subsets.

The CDR3 extends over 14 amino acids. Germline assignment: CDR1 GTSNPN and CDR2 SVGIG (reference sequence). Each replicate PCR on the sorted subsets used about 0.2 ug DNA (about 30,000 T cell genomes). Some clones are missing from TCRdb's copy, which holds only in-frame ones; the method was immunoSEQ multiplex PCR. The sample contains roughly 770,000 clones, 96% of which appear only once. The chain links TRBV30 to TRBJ1-2, with D possibly being TRBD1 (5 bases). This TCR was recovered from a man aged 30 to 39 in good health. The sequencing sample was made of naive CD8+ T cells sorted from blood. The CDR3 bases are TGTGCCTGGAGTGTAGGTGTAGCAGGGAATGGCTGCACCTTC. Protein: CAWSVGVAGNGCTF.